One sample yielded the 24 T cell receptor beta chains listed below, sequenced in a study of molecular identifiers for immune sequencing clone quantification (dated by TCRdb to the late 2010s). The library was obtained by PCR. TCRdb records NextSeq 500 as the sequencer. The public reads were reprocessed in TCRdb via fastp at Q25 and MiXCR, keeping in-frame beta chains. Entries are consolidated by CDR3 protein sequence, retaining the most common genes and DNA. The table for this sample lists some 100,000 distinct CDR3 sequences; 36% of them were counted only once. The ten largest account for approximately 3.8% of the sample. Sequenced material: naive CD8+ T cells from blood, with Jurkat cell RNA spiked in. What this sample's cell subset or site label stands for: FACS-sorted CD8+CD4-CCR7+CD45RA+ naive T cells. Source of these receptors: a human donor in good health. Some libraries in this study had Jurkat cell RNA spiked in.

The chain carries TRBV5-6 and TRBJ1-5; D is unresolved. CDR1 SGHDT and CDR2 YYEEEE come from the germline V gene. This CDR3 region has 15 residues. Deletions cut 3 bases from V and 4 bases from J, with 14 bases between. Here the CDR3 DNA reads TGTGCCAGCAGCTGGGGTCCAAGACGAAATCAGCCCCAGCATTTT. This codes for CASSWGPRRNQPQHF.

In this sample, this clonotype turned up many times. The rearrangement links TRBV6-1 to TRBJ2-7; 12 bases match TRBD2. CDR3 size: 18 residues. Germline trimming cut 3 bases from V and 3 bases from J; bases unmatched to any gene: 12. Germline V lookup: CDR1 MNHNS, CDR2 SASEGT. CDR3 loop: CASSDHTETSGSHYEQYF. The CDR3 coding sequence is TGTGCCAGCAGTGACCATACCGAGACTAGCGGGAGTCACTACGAGCAGTACTTC.

The chain employs TRBV12-3 or TRBV12-4 and TRBJ2-3; the D is unclear. V lost 6 bases and J 8 bases, leaving 18 bases between the germline ends. This CDR3 spans 14 amino acids. CDR3 region: CASSLLGRSATQYF. The CDR3 nucleotides are TGTGCCAGCAGCCTTCTAGGGCGCTCAGCTACGCAGTATTTT.

This clonotype showed up just a few times. The chain links TRBV2 to TRBJ2-1; 7 bases match TRBD2. V gave up 7 bases and J gave up 7 bases; unmatched junction bases: 4. Per the germline V gene, CDR1 is SNHLY and CDR2 is FYNNEI. The CDR3 is made up of 12 amino acids. This CDR3 is CASMRESNEQFF. CDR3 DNA sequence: TGTGCCAGCATGCGGGAGTCGAATGAGCAGTTCTTC. The variable domain in full, completed from reference TRBV2 and TRBJ2-1, reads EPEVTQTPSHQVTQMGQEVILRCVPISNHLYFYWYRQILGQKVEFLVSFYNNEISEKSEIFDDQFSVERPDGSNFTLKIRSTKLEDSAMYFCASMRESNEQFFGPGTRLTVL.

The chain recombines TRBV6-2 or TRBV6-3 with TRBJ2-7; D not resolved. Trimming took 6 bases from V and 2 from J, leaving 8 bases between them. The CDR3 has 12 residues. CDR1 and CDR2 from the germline V gene are MNHEY and SVGEGT. Here the CDR3 reads CASRGGPYEQYF. DNA for the CDR3: TGTGCCAGCAGGGGCGGACCCTACGAGCAGTACTTC.

This clonotype was detected ten times or more. This chain connects TRBV7-8 to TRBJ1-1; 8 bases are a match to TRBD1. In germline, CDR1 is SGHVS, CDR2 FQNEAQ. Unmatched junction bases numbered 7, after V lost 3 bases and J lost 1 base. This CDR3 spans 16 amino acids. The CDR3 DNA reads as TGTGCCAGCAGCTTCCCGACAGGGGCAACGAACACTGAAGCTTTCTTT. Its translation: CASSFPTGATNTEAFF. Full variable domain (remainder filled in from reference TRBV7-8 and TRBJ1-1): GAGVSQSPRYKVAKRGQDVALRCDPISGHVSLFWYQQALGQGPEFLTYFQNEAQLDKSGLPSDRFFAERPEGSVSTLKIQRTQQEDSAVYLCASSFPTGATNTEAFFGQGTRLTVV.

V and J are TRBV4-3 and TRBJ2-3; 10 nucleotides agree with TRBD2. Germline V gives CDR1 LGHNA, CDR2 YSLEER. This CDR3 has 18 amino acids. The CDR3 sequence: CAGSQDLLAGAGKDTQYF. CDR3 in DNA: TGCGCTGGCAGCCAAGATCTCCTAGCGGGAGCCGGGAAAGATACGCAGTATTTT.

V and J are TRBV3-1 and TRBJ2-2; D ambiguous. CDR1 LGHDT and CDR2 YNNKEL come from the germline V gene (reference sequence). Trimming stripped 6 bases from V and 4 bases from J, with 24 bases between. The CDR3 contains 18 residues. In nucleotides, the CDR3 is TGTGCCAGCAGTCAGGCATATTGGCTTAGCACGATCACCGGGGAGCTGTTTTTT. Translation: CASSQAYWLSTITGELFF.

This clonotype was detected only a few times. CDR3 residues: CASSPRTGATGELFF. Written as DNA, the CDR3 is TGTGCCAGCAGCCCACGGACAGGGGCCACCGGGGAGCTGTTTTTT. The gene calls are TRBV13 and TRBJ2-2, with 9 nucleotides matching TRBD1. This CDR3 has 15 amino acids. With 5 bases clipped from V and 4 bases from J, the junction kept 5 bases outside the gene matches. Germline V gene data show CDR1 as PRHDT and CDR2 as FYEKMQ (reference sequence).

Note on this clonotype: A much larger clone sits a single nucleotide away, making a read error possible. The genes are TRBV7-9 and TRBJ2-3; D not certain. Germline CDR1 reads SEHNR; CDR2 reads FQNEAQ (reference sequence). V was pared by 4 bases and J by 6 bases, with 8 bases between. The CDR3 is made up of 12 amino acids. DNA for the CDR3: TGTGCCAGCAGCTCAACCATGGATACGCAGTATTTT. Its protein product is CASSSTMDTQYF.

This chain joins TRBV4-2 and TRBJ1-1; D unresolved. The CDR3 has 12 residues. CDR1 and CDR2 from the germline V gene are LGHNA and YNFKEQ. Trimming took 3 bases from V and 7 from J, leaving 9 bases between them. This chain's CDR3 is CASSHQSIEAFF. In DNA form, the CDR3 reads TGTGCCAGCAGCCACCAATCTATTGAAGCTTTCTTT.

The chain joins TRBV14 to TRBJ2-1, with a weak D call TRBD2 (5 bases). Trimming left V 4 bases short and J 10 bases short, with 11 bases between. The CDR3 contains 12 residues. Germline assignment: CDR1 SGHDN and CDR2 FVKESK. DNA of the CDR3: TGTGCCAGCAGCCCCGTACTAGGAGAGCAGTTCTTC. It specifies CASSPVLGEQFF.

The CDR3 reads CASSLVSGANVLTF. In nucleotides, the CDR3 is TGTGCCAGCAGCTTAGTCTCTGGGGCCAACGTCCTGACTTTC. The chain has TRBV7-9 and TRBJ2-6; D is unresolved. The CDR3 totals 14 residues. CDR1 SEHNR and CDR2 FQNEAQ come from the germline V gene (reference sequence). V lost 1 base and J lost 0, with 1 base in between.

This clonotype was observed a handful of times. V and J are TRBV10-2 and TRBJ2-3; a weak D match, TRBD1 (6 bases). Trimming took 4 bases from V and 6 from J, leaving 20 bases between them. CDR3 length equals 16 residues. Germline V gives CDR1 WSHSY, CDR2 SAAADI. The CDR3 nucleotides read TGCGCCAGCAGTGTTCTGGACAGATTTAACTCGGATACGCAGTATTTT. Amino acid sequence: CASSVLDRFNSDTQYF.

As concerns this clonotype: A read error may be the cause here, since a much bigger clone is one base away. This chain uses TRBV6-5 with TRBJ2-1, with no clear D. The CDR3 loop spans 11 amino acids. The germline V and J ends were trimmed by 2 bases and 8 bases, with 4 bases remaining between them. Germline V gives CDR1 MNHEY, CDR2 SVGAGI. CDR3 DNA sequence: TGTGCCAGCAGTTACCTCTATGAGCAGTTCTTC. Its translation: CASSYLYEQFF.

This clonotype showed up many times. This chain uses TRBV7-2 with TRBJ2-7; weak D call: TRBD2 (5 bases). V was cut by 5 bases and J by 6 bases, with 17 bases left in between. The CDR3 runs to 14 residues. Germline values: CDR1 SGHTA, CDR2 FQGNSA. The CDR3, as DNA: TGTGCCAGCAGCCTAGAAGGACTCCCGGTCGAGCAGTACTTC. This codes for CASSLEGLPVEQYF.

This sequence joins TRBV20-1 and TRBJ1-5; no definite D call. Deletions cut 0 bases from V and 0 bases from J, with 9 bases between. The germline V gene has CDR1 DFQATT and CDR2 SNEGSKA (reference sequence). The CDR3 is made up of 15 amino acids. The CDR3 spells CSARDVRYSNQPQHF. The CDR3 DNA follows: TGCAGTGCTAGAGATGTGAGATATAGCAATCAGCCCCAGCATTTT.

This clonotype was detected a few times. The chain carries TRBV5-6 and TRBJ1-5; D not resolved. Trimming shortened V by 6 bases and J by 7 bases, and 14 bases separated the two germline ends. From germline, CDR1 is SGHDT and CDR2 YYEEEE. The CDR3 is 13 amino acids. The CDR3 sequence: CASNFGIMQPQHF. In nucleotides, the CDR3 is TGTGCCAGCAACTTTGGCATCATGCAGCCCCAGCATTTT. The complete variable domain, with remaining parts taken from reference TRBV5-6 and TRBJ1-5, reads DAGVTQSPTHLIKTRGQQVTLRCSPKSGHDTVSWYQQALGQGPQFIFQYYEEEERQRGNFPDRFSGHQFPNYSSELNVNALLLGDSALYLCASNFGIMQPQHFGDGTRLSIL.

This chain connects TRBV27 to TRBJ2-5; TRBD2 matches at 11 bases. Germline assignment: CDR1 MNHEY and CDR2 SMNVEV (reference sequence). With V trimmed by 6 bases and J by 4 bases, 4 bases remained unmatched. This CDR3 region has 14 residues. The CDR3 coding sequence is TGTGCCAGCAGAAGTGGACTAGCGGGAGAGACCCAGTACTTC. It codes for CASRSGLAGETQYF.

This clonotype was recorded many times. The rearrangement links TRBV28 to TRBJ2-7; D is perhaps TRBD1 or TRBD2 (5 bases each). Germline CDR1 and CDR2: MDHEN and SYDVKM. CDR3 length equals 12 residues. The ends were cut back, 8 bases at V and 2 bases at J, with 10 bases in the middle. CDR3 in DNA: TGTGCCAGCGGGACGGACGCCTACGAGCAGTACTTC. It specifies CASGTDAYEQYF. Full variable domain (rest looked up from reference TRBV28 and TRBJ2-7): DVKVTQSSRYLVKRTGEKVFLECVQDMDHENMFWYRQDPGLGLRLIYFSYDVKMKEKGDIPEGYSVSREKKERFSLILESASTNQTSMYLCASGTDAYEQYFGPGTRLTVT.

V and J are TRBV28 and TRBJ2-7; D remains ambiguous. Germline CDR1 and CDR2: MDHEN and SYDVKM. CDR3 length equals 12 residues. Trimming removed 3 bases at V and 3 bases at J, with 6 bases between. The CDR3, as DNA: TGTGCCAGCAGTTTCGGCTTCTACGAGCAGTACTTC. This sequence encodes CASSFGFYEQYF.

This rearrangement joins TRBV10-3 to TRBJ2-2; D is perhaps TRBD1 (5 bases). Germline V CDR1 and CDR2: ENHRY, SYGVKD. The V and J ends lost 2 bases and 1 base respectively, with 8 bases between them. This CDR3 region has 15 residues. The CDR3 DNA reads TGTGCCATCAGTGAGCCGACAGAGAACACCGGGGAGCTGTTTTTT. Its translation is CAISEPTENTGELFF.

The chain recombines TRBV27 with TRBJ2-2, with no clear D. The CDR3 sequence is 17 residues long. CDR1 MNHEY and CDR2 SMNVEV come from the germline V gene (reference sequence). Trimming stripped 2 bases from V and 2 bases from J, with 15 bases between. The CDR3 sequence is CASSLGWWGFNTGELFF. CDR3 DNA sequence: TGTGCCAGCAGTTTAGGTTGGTGGGGATTTAACACCGGGGAGCTGTTTTTT.

The chain recombines TRBV6-6 with TRBJ2-2, with 8 bases fitting TRBD2. V lost 3 bases to trimming and J lost 6 bases; unmatched junction nucleotides: 3. Germline CDR1 is MNHNY and CDR2 is SVGAGI (reference sequence). CDR3 length: 14 residues. The CDR3 bases are TGTGCCAGCAGTTATTCGGGACTAGCCGGGGAGCTGTTTTTT. It codes for CASSYSGLAGELFF.